The present T cell receptor (beta chain) was sequenced within a study of control samples from healthy donors and cancer patients. The table came from immunoSEQ multiplex PCR; TCRdb's copy has only in-frame clones and leaves some out. The table includes some 120,000 clones, more than 70% detected once. The CDR3 runs 13 residues. V lost 2 bases and J 3 bases, leaving 7 bases between the germline ends. The germline gives CDR1 MNHNY, CDR2 SVGAGI (reference sequence). The sequence derives from a man aged 45 to 65 in good health. Material for sequencing was blood. The chain couples TRBV6-6 to TRBJ1-1; the D gene is possibly TRBD1 (5 bases). CDR3 DNA: TGTGCCAGCAGTTACGAGGGGTACACTGAAGCTTTCTTT. Translating gives CASSYEGYTEAFF.